This TCR beta chain was captured by sequencing in a study of beta chain features in type 1 diabetes. On this clone: Its antigen is unidentified.

J lost 4 bases, V lost 5 bases, and 9 bases had no gene match. CDR3 length: 15 residues. Per germline, CDR1 SGHVS and CDR2 FQNEAQ. The isolated RNA, all of it, was reverse transcribed, so expressed TCRB transcripts were what got sequenced. Roughly 3.6 million reads per sample on average were obtained from naive, central memory and regulatory T cell samples. TCRdb's table, derived via immunoSEQ multiplex PCR, lists solely in-frame clones and lacks some. The data hold 240,000 or so clones, with 25% to 35% observed a single time. Overall study findings and caveats: Among all four CD4+ subsets, Type 1 diabetes patients had TCRB CDR3s that were moderately but significantly shorter. PCR might preferentially amplify shorter templates, equally in patients and controls.

This TCR derives from a man younger than 40 in good health. The rearrangement uses TRBV7-8 and TRBJ2-3; TRBD2 aligns across 7 bases. Sequencing was performed on central memory CD4+ T cells from blood. This CDR3 reads CASSVRRGGPDTQYF. The CDR3 bases are TGTGCCAGCAGCGTCAGAAGGGGAGGGCCAGATACGCAGTATTTT.